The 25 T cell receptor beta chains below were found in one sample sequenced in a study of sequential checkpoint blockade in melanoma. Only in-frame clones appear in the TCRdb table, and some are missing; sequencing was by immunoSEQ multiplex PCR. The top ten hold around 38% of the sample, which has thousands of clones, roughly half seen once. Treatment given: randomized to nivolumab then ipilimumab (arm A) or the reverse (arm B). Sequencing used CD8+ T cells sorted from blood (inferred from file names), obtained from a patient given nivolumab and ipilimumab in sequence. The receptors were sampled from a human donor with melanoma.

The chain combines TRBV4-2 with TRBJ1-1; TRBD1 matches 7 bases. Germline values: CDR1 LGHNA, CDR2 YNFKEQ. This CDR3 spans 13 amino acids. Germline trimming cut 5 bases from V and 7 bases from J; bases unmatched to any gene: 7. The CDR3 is CASSVGQRSEAFF. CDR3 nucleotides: TGTGCCAGCAGCGTGGGACAGAGAAGTGAAGCTTTCTTT.

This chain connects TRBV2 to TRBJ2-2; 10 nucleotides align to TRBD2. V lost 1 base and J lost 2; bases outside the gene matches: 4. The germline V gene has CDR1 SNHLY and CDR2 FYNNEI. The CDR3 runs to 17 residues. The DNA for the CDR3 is TGTGCCAGCAGTGAAGATTGGACTAGCGGAAACACCGGGGAGCTGTTTTTT. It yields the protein CASSEDWTSGNTGELFF. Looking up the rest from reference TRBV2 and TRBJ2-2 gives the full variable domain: EPEVTQTPSHQVTQMGQEVILRCVPISNHLYFYWYRQILGQKVEFLVSFYNNEISEKSEIFDDQFSVERPDGSNFTLKIRSTKLEDSAMYFCASSEDWTSGNTGELFFGEGSRLTVL.

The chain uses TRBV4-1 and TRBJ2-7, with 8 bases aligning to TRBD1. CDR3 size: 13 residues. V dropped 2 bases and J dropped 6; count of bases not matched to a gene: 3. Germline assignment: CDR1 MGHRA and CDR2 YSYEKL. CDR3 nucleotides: TGCGCCAGCAGCCAAAGGACAGGGCGCGAGCAGTACTTC. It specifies CASSQRTGREQYF.

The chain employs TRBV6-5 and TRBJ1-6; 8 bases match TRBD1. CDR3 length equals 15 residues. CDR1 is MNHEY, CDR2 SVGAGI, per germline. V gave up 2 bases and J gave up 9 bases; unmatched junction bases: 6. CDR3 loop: CASSYRQGAGSPLHF. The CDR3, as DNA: TGTGCCAGCAGTTACAGGCAGGGGGCTGGTTCACCCCTCCACTTT.

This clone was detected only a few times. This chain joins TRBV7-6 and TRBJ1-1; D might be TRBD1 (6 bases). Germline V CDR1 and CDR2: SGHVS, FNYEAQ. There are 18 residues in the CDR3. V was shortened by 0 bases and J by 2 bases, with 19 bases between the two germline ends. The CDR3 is CASSLAFGFTGFNTEAFF. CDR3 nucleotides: TGTGCCAGCAGCTTAGCGTTTGGGTTTACAGGGTTTAACACTGAAGCTTTCTTT.

CDR3: CASSLAEEAYEQYF. The CDR3 region has the DNA TGTGCCAGCAGCTTAGCGGAAGAGGCGTACGAGCAGTACTTC. The genes are TRBV7-9 and TRBJ2-7; no clear D. The CDR3 covers 14 residues. V gave up 0 bases and J gave up 4 bases, with 10 bases separating them. Germline CDR1 and CDR2: SEHNR and FQNEAQ (reference sequence). Based on the CDR3 plus reference TRBV7-9 and TRBJ2-7, the full variable domain is DTGVSQNPRHKITKRGQNVTFRCDPISEHNRLYWYRQTLGQGPEFLTYFQNEAQLEKSRLLSDRFSAERPKGSFSTLEIQRTEQGDSAMYLCASSLAEEAYEQYFGPGTRLTVT.

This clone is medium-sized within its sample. CDR3 DNA sequence: TGTGCCAGTTCCAACCGGGAATACTATGGCTACACCTTC. Its protein product is CASSNREYYGYTF. The V gene is TRBV5-4, the J gene TRBJ1-2; D is unresolved. CDR1 SGHNT and CDR2 YYREEE come from the germline V gene (reference sequence). Trimming shortened V by 8 bases and J by 3 bases, and 14 bases separated the two germline ends. The CDR3 has 13 amino acids.

The CDR3 region is CASGSGAHYEQYF. CDR3 DNA: TGTGCCAGCGGCTCTGGGGCCCACTACGAGCAGTACTTC. The genes are TRBV27 and TRBJ2-7, with D tentatively TRBD1 (5 bases). V lost 8 bases and J 3 bases, leaving 14 bases between the germline ends. This CDR3 contains 13 residues. Germline V gene data show CDR1 as MNHEY and CDR2 as SMNVEV (reference sequence).

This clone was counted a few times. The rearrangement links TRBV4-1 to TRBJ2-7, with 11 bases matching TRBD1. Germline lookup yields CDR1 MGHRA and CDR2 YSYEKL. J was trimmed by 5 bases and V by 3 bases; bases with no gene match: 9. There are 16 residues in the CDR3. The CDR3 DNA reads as TGCGCCAGCAGCCACGCCGGGACAGGGGGTATCGACGAGCAGTACTTC. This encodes CASSHAGTGGIDEQYF.

The CDR3 spells CASLGGEQYF. In DNA, the CDR3 is TGTGCCAGCCTCGGCGGGGAGCAGTACTTC. The V call is TRBV6-5, the J call TRBJ2-7; possible D gene TRBD2, 5 bases. This CDR3 spans 10 amino acids. V lost 8 bases, J lost 7 bases, and 9 bases lay in between. Germline CDR1 is MNHEY and CDR2 is SVGAGI.

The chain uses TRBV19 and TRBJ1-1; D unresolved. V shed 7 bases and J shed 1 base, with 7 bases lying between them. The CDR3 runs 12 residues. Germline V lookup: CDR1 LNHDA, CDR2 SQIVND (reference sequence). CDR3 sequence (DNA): TGTGCCAGTATCCAGGAGAACACTGAAGCTTTCTTT. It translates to CASIQENTEAFF.

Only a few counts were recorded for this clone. This chain's CDR3 is CASKSGTGAYEQYF. DNA of the CDR3: TGTGCCAGTAAGTCCGGGACAGGGGCTTACGAGCAGTACTTC. The genes are TRBV19 and TRBJ2-7, with 10 bases matching TRBD1. CDR3 length equals 14 residues. V was pared by 7 bases and J by 4 bases, with 7 bases of the junction left unmatched. The germline V gene has CDR1 LNHDA and CDR2 SQIVND (reference sequence).

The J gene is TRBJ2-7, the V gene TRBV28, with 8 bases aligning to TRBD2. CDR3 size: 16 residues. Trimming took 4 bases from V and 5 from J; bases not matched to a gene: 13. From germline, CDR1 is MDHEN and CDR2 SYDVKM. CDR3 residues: CASSSPRTSLFDEQYF. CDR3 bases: TGTGCCAGCAGTTCCCCCCGGACTAGCTTGTTCGACGAGCAGTACTTC.

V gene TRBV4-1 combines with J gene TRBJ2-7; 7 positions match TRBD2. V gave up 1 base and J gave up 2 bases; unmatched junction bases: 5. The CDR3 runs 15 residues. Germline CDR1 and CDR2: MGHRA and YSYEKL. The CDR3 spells CASSQGLGGAYEQYF. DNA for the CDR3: TGCGCCAGCAGCCAAGGCTTGGGGGGGGCCTACGAGCAGTACTTC.

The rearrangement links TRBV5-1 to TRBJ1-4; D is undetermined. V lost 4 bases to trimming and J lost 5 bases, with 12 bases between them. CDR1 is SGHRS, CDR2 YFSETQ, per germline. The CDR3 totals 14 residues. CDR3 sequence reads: CASSIAPGNEKLFF. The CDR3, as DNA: TGCGCCAGCAGCATAGCGCCGGGGAATGAAAAACTGTTTTTT.

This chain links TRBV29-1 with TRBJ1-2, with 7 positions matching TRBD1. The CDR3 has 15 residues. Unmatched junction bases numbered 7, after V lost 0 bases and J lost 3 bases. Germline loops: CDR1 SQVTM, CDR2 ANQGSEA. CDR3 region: CSVEDEGQIYYGYTF. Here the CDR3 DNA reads TGCAGCGTTGAAGATGAGGGACAGATTTACTATGGCTACACCTTC.

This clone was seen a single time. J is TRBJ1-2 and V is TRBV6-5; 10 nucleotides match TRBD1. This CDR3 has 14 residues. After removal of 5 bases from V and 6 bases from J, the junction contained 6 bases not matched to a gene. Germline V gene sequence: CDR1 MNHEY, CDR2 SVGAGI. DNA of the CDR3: TGTGCCAGCAGTCCCACGGGGACAGGGGATGGCTACACCTTC. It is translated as CASSPTGTGDGYTF.

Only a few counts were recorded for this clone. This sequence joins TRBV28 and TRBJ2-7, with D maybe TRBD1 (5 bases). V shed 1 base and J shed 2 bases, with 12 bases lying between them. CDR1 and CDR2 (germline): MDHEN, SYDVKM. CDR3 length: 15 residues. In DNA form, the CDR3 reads TGTGCCAGCAGTTTATACGCAGGGTTTACCTACGAGCAGTACTTC. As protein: CASSLYAGFTYEQYF. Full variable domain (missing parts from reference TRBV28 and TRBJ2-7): DVKVTQSSRYLVKRTGEKVFLECVQDMDHENMFWYRQDPGLGLRLIYFSYDVKMKEKGDIPEGYSVSREKKERFSLILESASTNQTSMYLCASSLYAGFTYEQYFGPGTRLTVT.

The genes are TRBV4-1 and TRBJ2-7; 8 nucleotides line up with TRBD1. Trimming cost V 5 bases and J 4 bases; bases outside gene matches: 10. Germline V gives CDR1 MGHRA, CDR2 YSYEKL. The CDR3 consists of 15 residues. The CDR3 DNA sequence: TGCGCCAGCAGCTTCTCCGGGACAGGAGAATACGAGCAGTACTTC. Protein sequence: CASSFSGTGEYEQYF.

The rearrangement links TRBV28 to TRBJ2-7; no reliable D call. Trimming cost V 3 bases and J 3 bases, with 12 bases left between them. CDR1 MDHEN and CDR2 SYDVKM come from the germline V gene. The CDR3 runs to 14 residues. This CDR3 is CASSFGAKVYEQYF. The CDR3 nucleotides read TGTGCCAGCAGTTTCGGTGCGAAAGTCTACGAGCAGTACTTC.

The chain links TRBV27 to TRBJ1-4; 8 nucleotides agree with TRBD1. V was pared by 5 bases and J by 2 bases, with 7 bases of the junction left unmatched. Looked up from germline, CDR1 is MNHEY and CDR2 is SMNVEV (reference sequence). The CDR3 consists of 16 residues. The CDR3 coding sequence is TGTGCCAGCAGTCCCCGGACAGGGCGGACTAATGAAAAACTGTTTTTT. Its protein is CASSPRTGRTNEKLFF.

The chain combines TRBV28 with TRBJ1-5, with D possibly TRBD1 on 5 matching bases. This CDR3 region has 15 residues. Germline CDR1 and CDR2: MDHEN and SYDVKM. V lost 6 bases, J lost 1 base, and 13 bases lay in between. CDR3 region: CASSPTVPSNQPQHF. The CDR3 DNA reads TGTGCCAGCAGCCCGACAGTCCCCAGCAATCAGCCCCAGCATTTT.

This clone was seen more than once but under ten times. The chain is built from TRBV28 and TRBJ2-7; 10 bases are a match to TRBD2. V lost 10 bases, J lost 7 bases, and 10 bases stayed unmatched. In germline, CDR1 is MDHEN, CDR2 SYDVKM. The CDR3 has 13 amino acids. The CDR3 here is CATSSLAGEEQYF. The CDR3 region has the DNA TGTGCCACCAGCAGCCTAGCGGGGGAAGAGCAGTACTTC. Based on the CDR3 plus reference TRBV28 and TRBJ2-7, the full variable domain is DVKVTQSSRYLVKRTGEKVFLECVQDMDHENMFWYRQDPGLGLRLIYFSYDVKMKEKGDIPEGYSVSREKKERFSLILESASTNQTSMYLCATSSLAGEEQYFGPGTRLTVT.

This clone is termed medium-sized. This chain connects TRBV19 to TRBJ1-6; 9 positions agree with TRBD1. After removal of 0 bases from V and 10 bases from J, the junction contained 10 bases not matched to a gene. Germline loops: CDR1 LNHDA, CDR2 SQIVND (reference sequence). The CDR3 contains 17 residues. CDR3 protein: CASSIDPPGQGTSPLHF. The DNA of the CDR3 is TGTGCCAGTAGTATAGATCCGCCGGGACAGGGAACATCACCCCTCCACTTT.

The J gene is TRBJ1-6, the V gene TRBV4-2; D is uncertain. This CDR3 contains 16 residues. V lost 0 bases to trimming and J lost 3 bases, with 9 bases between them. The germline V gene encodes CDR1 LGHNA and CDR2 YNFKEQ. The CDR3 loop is CASSQDSGIYNSPLHF. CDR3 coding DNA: TGTGCCAGCAGCCAAGATTCGGGTATCTATAATTCACCCCTCCACTTT.